These T cell receptor beta chains were read from a single sample in a study of blood T cells in healthy people across ages. One entry per CDR3 protein results from TCRdb running MiXCR on the 5' RACE reads. The table records hundreds of thousands of distinct CDR3 sequences, approximately 48% of them present only once. The source material was blood. Source of these receptors: a man aged 55 to 70 in good health. Both conserved end residues are part of each CDR3.

j_gene | v_gene | CDR3aa
TRBJ2-1 | TRBV7-2 | CASQVGIEQFF
TRBJ1-1 | TRBV29-1 | CSVRQGNTEAFF
TRBJ2-1 | TRBV9 | CASSDSGNPYNEQFF
TRBJ2-1 | TRBV11-2 | CASSVGLPRHEQFF
TRBJ2-1 | TRBV12-3/TRBV12-4 | CASRPLAGHYNEQFF
TRBJ1-5 | TRBV6-1 | CASSVYRVSNQPQHF
TRBJ2-5 | TRBV6-1 | CASSEGTVVGETQYF
TRBJ2-1 | TRBV2 | CASRLRNEQFF
TRBJ2-3 | TRBV10-3 | CAISGGSLSTDTQYF
NA | TRBV10-2 | CASSDRPPYEQYF
TRBJ1-2 | TRBV4-1 | CASSQDLLEPNYGYTF
TRBJ1-2 | TRBV6-5 | CASSYSSGTRDYGYTF